The clone carrying this T cell receptor (beta chain) has just a few counts. Its specificity is not known. Unmatched junction bases numbered 7, after V lost 0 bases and J lost 5 bases. The germline V gene has CDR1 SGHDT and CDR2 YYEEEE. This CDR3 has 15 residues. This entry is derived from a study of T cells in Graves' hyperthyroidism and ophthalmopathy. Study in general: At the time of initial diagnosis and before any treatment, peripheral blood was collected. Whole-study findings and limits: Ophthalmopathy prediction by the model preceded onset by a median roughly 6 months. Researchers report that a 13 V-J model separated ophthalmopathy from stable hyperthyroidism.

Pregnant or lactating patients were excluded, as were those with uncontrolled infection or other autoimmune disease. TCR beta CDR3 regions were amplified from RNA. The study used the HTBI primer set for a first-round RT-PCR of the TCR CDR3. MiXCR was run by TCRdb on the multiplex PCR reads, yielding one entry per CDR3 protein. Here the sample spans a few hundred thousand distinct CDR3 sequences, roughly 15% being singletons. The source is a woman in her sixties or seventies with Graves' ophthalmopathy. The sequenced sample consisted of blood. The chain joins TRBV5-6 to TRBJ2-5, with 7 bases identical to TRBD2. The CDR3 bases are TGTGCCAGCAGCTTGGAAAGCGGGACGGGGGAGACCCAGTACTTC. Its translation: CASSLESGTGETQYF.